This T cell receptor beta chain was sequenced during a study of blood T cell repertoires in COVID-19 (dated by TCRdb to about 2020). Study-wide context: Collaborator samples came from the United States, Italy and Spain and covered acute and convalescent phases of COVID-19. The prospective study material was composed of cDNA or gDNA derived from T cells, B-cell-depleted T cells, or PBMCs. The dataset comprised deeply sampled blood TCRbeta repertoires from subjects exposed to, actively infected with, or recovered from COVID-19. The repertoires were released in a freely available public database meant as a resource for research on the immune response to SARS-CoV-2. The samples were drawn from the first 160 participants of the ongoing ImmuneRACE study and from 1,200 or so subjects provided by 6 global collaborators. A de-identified subject ID, COVID-19 status, age in years and sex were almost always included in the sample metadata. Where available, HLA class I and class II types were taken from metadata supplied by the sample provider and were not determined by assay-based typing. On the study overall, not on this receptor specifically: How much clinical and demographic metadata was included differed by source and by participant, and the metadata was provided uncurated.

In the case of this clone: Its recognized antigen is unknown. No base quality information exists; no much larger clone differs at one position.

CDR1 and CDR2, per the germline V gene, are SGHAT and FQNNGV. Its CDR3 holds 17 amino acids, cysteine through phenylalanine. Kept here is only the CDR3 DNA, which spans 51 bases and is read in frame from base 1. V is shortened by 1 base, J by 4 bases, and the region joining them spans 19 bases. One collaborating source in Seattle enrolled patients while the patients were actively infected and followed the patients over time throughout the course of disease. Each collaborating institution followed its own protocols to collect whole blood in K2EDTA tubes. Collaborator samples were shipped for TCRbeta analysis as frozen whole blood, isolated PBMCs, or DNA extracted from either sample type. The immunoSEQ Assay, a bias-controlled multiplex PCR, was used to amplify TCRbeta CDR3 regions from genomic DNA. The published analysis was carried out like this. The number of nucleated cells in each sample was estimated from the amplification of reference gene primers within the assay. To quantify the absolute abundance of each unique TCRbeta CDR3 rearrangement, sequence reads were collapsed and filtered. For each sample, productive Simpson clonality was calculated as the square root of Simpson's diversity index across productive rearrangements. TCRdb holds this immuneACCESS table with in-frame rearrangements only. Some clones are missing; in checked studies, unresolved V genes explain under half, and the rest has no known cause. The DNA gave D and trimming, while V, J and clone size come from that table. Counted in this sample were some 150,000 clones; approximately 85% of them appeared once. About 8% of the sample belongs to the ten largest clones.

Sequenced input: peripheral blood. This sequence was found in a woman aged 55 to 70 with COVID-19, enrolled during active disease. The chain is encoded by TRBV11-2 joined to TRBJ2-5; TRBD2 is perhaps the D gene, given 5 matching bases. At the DNA level, the sequence is TGTGCCAGCAGCTTAGCGGCACTAGTTCTCGCCCGAGAGACCCAGTACTTC. This translates into CASSLAALVLARETQYF.